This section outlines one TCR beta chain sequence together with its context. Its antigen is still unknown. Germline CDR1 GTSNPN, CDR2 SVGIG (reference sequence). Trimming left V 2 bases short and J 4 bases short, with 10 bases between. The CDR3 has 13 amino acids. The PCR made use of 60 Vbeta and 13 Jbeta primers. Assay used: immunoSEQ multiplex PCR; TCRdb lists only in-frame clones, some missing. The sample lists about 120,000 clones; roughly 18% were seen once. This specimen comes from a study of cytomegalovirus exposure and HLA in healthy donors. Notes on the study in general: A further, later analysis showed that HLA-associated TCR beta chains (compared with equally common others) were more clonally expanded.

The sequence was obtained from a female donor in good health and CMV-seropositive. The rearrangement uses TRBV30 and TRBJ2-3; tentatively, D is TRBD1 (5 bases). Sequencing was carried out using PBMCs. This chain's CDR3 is CAWSPGIADTQYF. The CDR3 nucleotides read TGTGCCTGGAGTCCAGGGATCGCAGATACGCAGTATTTT.